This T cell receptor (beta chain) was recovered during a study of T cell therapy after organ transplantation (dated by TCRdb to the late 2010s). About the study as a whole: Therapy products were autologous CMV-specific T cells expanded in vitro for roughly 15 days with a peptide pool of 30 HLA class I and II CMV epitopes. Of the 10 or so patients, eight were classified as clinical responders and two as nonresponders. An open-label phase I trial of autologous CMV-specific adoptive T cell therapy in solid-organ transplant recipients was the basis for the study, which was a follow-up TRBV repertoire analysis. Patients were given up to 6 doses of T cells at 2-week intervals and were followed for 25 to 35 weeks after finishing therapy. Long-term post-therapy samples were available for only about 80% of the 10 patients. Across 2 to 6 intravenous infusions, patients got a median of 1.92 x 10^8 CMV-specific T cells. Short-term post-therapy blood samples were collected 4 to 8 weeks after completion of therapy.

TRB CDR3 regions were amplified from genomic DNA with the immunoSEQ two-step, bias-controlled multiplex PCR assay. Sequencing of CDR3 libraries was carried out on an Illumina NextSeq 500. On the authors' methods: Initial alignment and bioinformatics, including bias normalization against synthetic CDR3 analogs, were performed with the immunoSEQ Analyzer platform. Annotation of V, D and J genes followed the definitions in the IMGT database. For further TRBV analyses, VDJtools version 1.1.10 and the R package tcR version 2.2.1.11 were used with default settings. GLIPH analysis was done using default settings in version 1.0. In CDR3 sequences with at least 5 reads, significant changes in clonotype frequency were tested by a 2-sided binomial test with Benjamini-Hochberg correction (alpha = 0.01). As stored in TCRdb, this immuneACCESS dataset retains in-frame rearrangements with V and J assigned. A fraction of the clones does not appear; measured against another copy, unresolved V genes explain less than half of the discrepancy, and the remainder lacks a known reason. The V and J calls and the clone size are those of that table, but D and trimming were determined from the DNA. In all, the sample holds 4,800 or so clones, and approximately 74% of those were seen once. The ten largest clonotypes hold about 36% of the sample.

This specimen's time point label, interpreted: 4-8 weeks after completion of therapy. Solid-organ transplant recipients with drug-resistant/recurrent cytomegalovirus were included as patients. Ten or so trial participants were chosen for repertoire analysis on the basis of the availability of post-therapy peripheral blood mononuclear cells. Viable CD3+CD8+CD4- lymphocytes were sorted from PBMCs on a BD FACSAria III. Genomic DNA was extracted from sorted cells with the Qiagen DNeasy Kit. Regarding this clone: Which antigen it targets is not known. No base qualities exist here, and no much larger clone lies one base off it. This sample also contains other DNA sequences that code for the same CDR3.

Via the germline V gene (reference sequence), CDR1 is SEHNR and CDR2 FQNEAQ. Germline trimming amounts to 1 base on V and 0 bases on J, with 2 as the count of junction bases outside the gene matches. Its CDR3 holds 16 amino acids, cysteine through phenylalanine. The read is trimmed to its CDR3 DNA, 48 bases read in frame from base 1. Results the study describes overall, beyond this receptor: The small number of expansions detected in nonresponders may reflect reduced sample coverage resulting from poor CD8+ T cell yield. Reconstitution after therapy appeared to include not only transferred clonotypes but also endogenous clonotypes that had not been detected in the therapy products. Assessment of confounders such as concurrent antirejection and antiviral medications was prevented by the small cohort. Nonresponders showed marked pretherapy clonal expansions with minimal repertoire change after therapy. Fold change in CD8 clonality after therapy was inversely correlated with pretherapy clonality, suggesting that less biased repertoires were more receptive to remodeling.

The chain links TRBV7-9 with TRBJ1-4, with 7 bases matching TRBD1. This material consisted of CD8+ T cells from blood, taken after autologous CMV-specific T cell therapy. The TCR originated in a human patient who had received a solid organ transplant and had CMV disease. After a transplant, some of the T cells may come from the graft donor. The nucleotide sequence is TGTGCCAGCAGCTTAGGGACAGGTGCAACTAATGAAAAACTGTTTTTT. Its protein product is CASSLGTGATNEKLFF.